Sequencing of this T cell receptor beta chain was carried out in a study of blood T cell repertoires in COVID-19. At the level of the study: Acute and convalescent COVID-19 specimens originated in the United States, Italy and Spain.

Some clones are missing from TCRdb's copy, which holds only in-frame ones; the method was immunoSEQ multiplex PCR. The table lists about 190,000 clones, 65% to 85% of them singletons. Germline-derived CDR1 and CDR2 are MNHEY and SVGAGI. Trimming at V came to 6 bases and at J to 9 bases, leaving 17 bases not matched to a gene. The CDR3 is 15 amino acids. The clonotype was recovered from a woman aged 25 to 39 who had recovered from COVID-19. The rearrangement uses TRBV6-5 and TRBJ2-7, with 7 bases identical to TRBD2. The sequenced sample was PBMCs or T cells enriched from blood (not recorded which). The chain's CDR3 is CASRSDRDYLRGQYF. For the CDR3, the DNA is TGTGCCAGCAGATCCGACCGGGACTACCTCCGGGGGCAGTACTTC.